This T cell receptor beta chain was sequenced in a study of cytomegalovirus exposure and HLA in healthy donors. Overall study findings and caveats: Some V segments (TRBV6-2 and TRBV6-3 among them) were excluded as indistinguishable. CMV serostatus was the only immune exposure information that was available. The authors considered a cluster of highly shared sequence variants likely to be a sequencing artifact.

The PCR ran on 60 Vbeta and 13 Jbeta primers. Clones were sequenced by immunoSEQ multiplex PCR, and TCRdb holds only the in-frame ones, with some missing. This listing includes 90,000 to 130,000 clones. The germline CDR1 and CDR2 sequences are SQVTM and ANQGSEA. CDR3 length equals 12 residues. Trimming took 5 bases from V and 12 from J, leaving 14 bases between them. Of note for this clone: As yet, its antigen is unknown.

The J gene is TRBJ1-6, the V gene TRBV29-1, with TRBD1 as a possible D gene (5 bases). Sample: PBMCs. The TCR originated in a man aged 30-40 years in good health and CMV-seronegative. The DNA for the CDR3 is TGCAGCGTTACTACAGGTAGCGGACCCCTCCACTTT. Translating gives CSVTTGSGPLHF. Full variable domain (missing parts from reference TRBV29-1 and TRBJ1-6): SAVISQKPSRDICQRGTSLTIQCQVDSQVTMMFWYRQQPGQSLTLIATANQGSEATYESGFVIDKFPISRPNLTFSTLTVSNMSPEDSSIYLCSVTTGSGPLHFGNGTRLTVT.